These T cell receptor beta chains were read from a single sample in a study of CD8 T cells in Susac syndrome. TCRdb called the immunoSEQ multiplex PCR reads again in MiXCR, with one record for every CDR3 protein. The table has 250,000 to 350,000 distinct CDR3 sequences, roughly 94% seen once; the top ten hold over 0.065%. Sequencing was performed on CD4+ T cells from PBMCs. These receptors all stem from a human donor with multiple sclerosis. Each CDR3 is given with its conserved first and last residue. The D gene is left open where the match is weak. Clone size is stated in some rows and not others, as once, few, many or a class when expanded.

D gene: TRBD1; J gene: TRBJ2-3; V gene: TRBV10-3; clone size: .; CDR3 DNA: TGTGCCATCAGCACGGGACAGGGAATAGATACGCAGTATTTT; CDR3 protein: CAISTGQGIDTQYF
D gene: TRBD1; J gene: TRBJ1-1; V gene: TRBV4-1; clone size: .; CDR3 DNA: TGCGCCAGCAGCCCGCCGGGACAGGGGAGAAGGACTGAAGCTTTCTTT; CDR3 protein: CASSPPGQGRRTEAFF
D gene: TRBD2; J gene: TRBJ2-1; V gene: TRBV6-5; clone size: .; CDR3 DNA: TGTGCCAGCAGTTACTCCTCTAGCGGGAGTAATGAGCAGTTCTTC; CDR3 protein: CASSYSSSGSNEQFF
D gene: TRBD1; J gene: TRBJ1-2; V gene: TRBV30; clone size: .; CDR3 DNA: TGTGCCTGGAACCCGGACAGGGCCTACCGTGGCTACACCTTC; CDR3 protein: CAWNPDRAYRGYTF
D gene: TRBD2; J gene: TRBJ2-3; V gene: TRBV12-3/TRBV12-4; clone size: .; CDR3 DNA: TGTGCCAGCAGCTTCATTAGCGGGAGGAGGACAGATACGCAGTATTTT; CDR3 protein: CASSFISGRRTDTQYF
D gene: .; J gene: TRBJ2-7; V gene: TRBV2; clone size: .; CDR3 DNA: TGTGCCAGTCTCCGCGGGGATTCCTACGAGCAGTACTTC; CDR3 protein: CASLRGDSYEQYF
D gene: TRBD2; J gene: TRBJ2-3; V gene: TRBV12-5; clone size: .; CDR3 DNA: TGTGCTAGTGGTTTGCTTAGCGGGAGCACAGATACGCAGTATTTT; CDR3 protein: CASGLLSGSTDTQYF
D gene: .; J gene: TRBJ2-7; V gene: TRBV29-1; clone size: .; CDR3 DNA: TGCAGCGTTGTAGACGCGAACTACGAGCAGTACTTC; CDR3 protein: CSVVDANYEQYF
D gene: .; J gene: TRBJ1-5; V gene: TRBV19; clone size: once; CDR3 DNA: TGTGCCAGTAGTATACAGGGGCATCAGCCCCAGCATTTT; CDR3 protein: CASSIQGHQPQHF
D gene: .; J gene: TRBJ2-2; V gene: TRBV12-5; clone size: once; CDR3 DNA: TGTGCTAGTGGTTTGTTTCCGAACACCGGGGAGCTGTTTTTT; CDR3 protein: CASGLFPNTGELFF
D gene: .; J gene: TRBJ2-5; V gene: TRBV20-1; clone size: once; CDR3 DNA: TGCAGTGCTAGAGATCAGCTGACAGGTCCTCTGCCCCAAGAGACCCAGTACTTC; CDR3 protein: CSARDQLTGPLPQETQYF
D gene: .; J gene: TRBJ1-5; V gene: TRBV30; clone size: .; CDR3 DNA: TGTGCCTGGCGACCAAGTCCCAATCAGCCCCAGCATTTT; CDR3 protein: CAWRPSPNQPQHF
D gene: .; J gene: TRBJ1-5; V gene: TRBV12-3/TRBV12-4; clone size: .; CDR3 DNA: TGTGCCAGCAGTCACGAATCATGGCAGCCCCAGCATTTT; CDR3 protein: CASSHESWQPQHF
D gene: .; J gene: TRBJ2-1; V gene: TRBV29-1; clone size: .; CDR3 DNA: TGCAGCGTTGAGCTCGAGGGACCCTACAATGAGCAGTTCTTC; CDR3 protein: CSVELEGPYNEQFF
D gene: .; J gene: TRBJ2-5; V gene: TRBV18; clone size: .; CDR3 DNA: TGTGCCAGCTCACCAGCGGAGGGAGAGACCCAGTACTTC; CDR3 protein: CASSPAEGETQYF
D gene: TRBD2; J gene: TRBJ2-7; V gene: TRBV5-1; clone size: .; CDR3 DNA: TGCGCCAGCAGCTTCGGCGGGGGTACCTACGAGCAGTACTTC; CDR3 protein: CASSFGGGTYEQYF
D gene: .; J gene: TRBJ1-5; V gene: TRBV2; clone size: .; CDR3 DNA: TGTGCCAGCAGTCGGAGGGCAGAGAGCAATCAGTCCCAGCATTTT; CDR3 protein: CASSRRAESNQSQHF
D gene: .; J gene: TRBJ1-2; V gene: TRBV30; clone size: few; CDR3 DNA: TGTGCCTGGAGTGTACACGGGTATGGCTACACCTTC; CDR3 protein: CAWSVHGYGYTF
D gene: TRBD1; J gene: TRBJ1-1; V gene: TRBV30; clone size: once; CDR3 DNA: TGTGCCTGGAGTGAGGGACAGGGGACGGGGGGGACTGAAGCTTTCTTT; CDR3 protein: CAWSEGQGTGGTEAFF
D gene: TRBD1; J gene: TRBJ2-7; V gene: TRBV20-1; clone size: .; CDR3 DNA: TGCAGTGCTGTATCCGGGACAGACTACGAGCAGTACTTC; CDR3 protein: CSAVSGTDYEQYF
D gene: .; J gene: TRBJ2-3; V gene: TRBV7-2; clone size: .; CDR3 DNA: TGTGCCAGCAGCACCATAAGCGGGCCGTACACAGATACGCAGTATTTT; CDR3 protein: CASSTISGPYTDTQYF
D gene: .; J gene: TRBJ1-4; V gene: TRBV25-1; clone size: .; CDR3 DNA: TGTGCCAGCAGTGAATATACAGGGACGAGTGAAAAACTGTTTTTT; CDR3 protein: CASSEYTGTSEKLFF
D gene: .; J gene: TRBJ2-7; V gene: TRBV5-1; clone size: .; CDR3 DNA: TGCGCCAGCAGCTTGGCCGTGGCCGGGCAGGGCCACGAGCAGTACTTC; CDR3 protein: CASSLAVAGQGHEQYF
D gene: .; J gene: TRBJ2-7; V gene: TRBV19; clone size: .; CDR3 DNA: TGTGCCAGTAGTATAGAGGACCAGCCCCCCTACGAGCAGTACTTC; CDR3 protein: CASSIEDQPPYEQYF
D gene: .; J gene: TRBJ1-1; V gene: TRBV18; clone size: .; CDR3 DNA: TGTGCCAGCTCCATGGGGGAGGAGAACACTGAAGCTTTCTTT; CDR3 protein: CASSMGEENTEAFF
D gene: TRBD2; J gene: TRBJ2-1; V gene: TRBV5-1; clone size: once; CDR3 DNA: TGCGCCAGCAGCTTCGGACTAGCGGGACGAATCAATGAGCAGTTCTTC; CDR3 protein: CASSFGLAGRINEQFF
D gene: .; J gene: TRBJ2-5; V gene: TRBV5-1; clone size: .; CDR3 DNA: TGCGCCAGCAGCCCGGTAGGGCTAGCGTTTCAAGAGACCCAGTACTTC; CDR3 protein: CASSPVGLAFQETQYF
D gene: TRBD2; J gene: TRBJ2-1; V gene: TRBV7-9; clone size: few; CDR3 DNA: TGTGCCAGCAGCCGGCGGGAGATCGGCAATGAGCAGTTCTTC; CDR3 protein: CASSRREIGNEQFF
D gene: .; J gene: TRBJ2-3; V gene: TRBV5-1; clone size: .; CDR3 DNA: TGCGCCAGCAGCACGGGGACCACTGATACGCAGTATTTT; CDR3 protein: CASSTGTTDTQYF
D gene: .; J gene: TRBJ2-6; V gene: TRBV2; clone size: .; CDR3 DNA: TGTGCCAGCAGGAGGACAGCGACTGGGGCCAACGTCCTGACTTTC; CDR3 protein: CASRRTATGANVLTF
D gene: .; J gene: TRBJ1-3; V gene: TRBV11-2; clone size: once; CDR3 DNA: TGTGCCAGCAGCTTAGTGGGCCGCTCTGGAAACACCATATATTTT; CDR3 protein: CASSLVGRSGNTIYF
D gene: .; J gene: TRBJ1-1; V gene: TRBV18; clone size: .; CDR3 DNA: TGTGCCAGCTCCCCGACCGGGACCACTGAAGCTTTCTTT; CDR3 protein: CASSPTGTTEAFF
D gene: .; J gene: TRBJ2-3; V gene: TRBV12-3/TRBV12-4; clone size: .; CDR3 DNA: TGTGCCAGCACCATCAGGGGATCTGGCACAGATACGCAGTATTTT; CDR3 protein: CASTIRGSGTDTQYF
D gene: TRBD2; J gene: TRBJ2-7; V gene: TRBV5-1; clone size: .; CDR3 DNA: TGCGCCAGCAGCTTGGGCCTAGCGGGACTCTCCTACGAGCAGTACTTC; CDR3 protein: CASSLGLAGLSYEQYF
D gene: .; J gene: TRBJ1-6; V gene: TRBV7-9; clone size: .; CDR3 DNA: TGTGCCAGCAGCTTAGATGCATGGCAGGGTCGATCACCCCTCCACTTT; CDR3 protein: CASSLDAWQGRSPLHF
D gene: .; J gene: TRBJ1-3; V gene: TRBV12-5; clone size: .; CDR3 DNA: TGTGCTAGTGGGGGAGCTGCGAGAAACACCATATATTTT; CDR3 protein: CASGGAARNTIYF
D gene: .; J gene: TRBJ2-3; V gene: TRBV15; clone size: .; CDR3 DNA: TGTGCCACCAGCAGAGATCGGGCAGGGGCAACGCAGTATTTT; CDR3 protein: CATSRDRAGATQYF
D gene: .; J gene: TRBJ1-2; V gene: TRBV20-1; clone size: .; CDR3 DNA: TGCAGTGCTAGCGTCGGGGGAATCTATGGCTACACCTTC; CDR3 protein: CSASVGGIYGYTF
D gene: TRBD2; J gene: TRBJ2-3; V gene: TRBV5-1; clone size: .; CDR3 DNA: TGCGCCAGCAGCTACCGGACTAGCGGGGTCCCGGGCACAGATACGCAGTATTTT; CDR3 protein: CASSYRTSGVPGTDTQYF
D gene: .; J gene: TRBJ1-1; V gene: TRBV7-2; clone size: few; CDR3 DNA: TGTGCCAGCATGATAGAGAGGAGGTTGAACACTGAAGCTTTCTTT; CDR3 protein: CASMIERRLNTEAFF
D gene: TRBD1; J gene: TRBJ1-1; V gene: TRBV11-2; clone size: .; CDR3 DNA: TGTGCCAGCAGCTTGGGGACAGGGAGGTTATCCACTGAAGCTTTCTTT; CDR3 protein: CASSLGTGRLSTEAFF
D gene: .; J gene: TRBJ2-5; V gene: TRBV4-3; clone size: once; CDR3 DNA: TGCGCCAGCAGCCAACTATACGGAGAGACCCAGTACTTC; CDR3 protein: CASSQLYGETQYF